This TCR beta chain was documented in a study of low-dose radiotherapy and immunotherapy resistance in tumors. Trimming took off 6 bases at V and 3 bases at J, with 18 bases between the two ends. CDR3 size: 16 residues. CDR1 and CDR2 (germline): MDHEN, SYDVKM. With TRAV- and TRBV-specific primers, first-strand cDNA was made, covering the alpha and beta chains. TCRs were put through 15 to 25 PCR cycles of amplification with Phusion. A constant-region primer and the V-primer adapter served as the primer pair. From the reads, TCRdb called clonotypes with MiXCR, one entry per CDR3 protein. The table records 13,000 or so distinct CDR3 sequences, 76% of them present only once.

The source is a human donor with advanced metastatic prostate, ovarian, gallbladder or colorectal cancer (not recorded which). This table probably holds off-target reads from a library built for another chain. The chain combines TRBV28 with TRBJ2-1; either TRBD1 or TRBD2 may fit D (5 bases each). CDR3 DNA: TGTGCCAGCAGGCCTCCCGGGGCTCTACACTACAATGAGCAGTTCTTC. It translates to CASRPPGALHYNEQFF.